This T cell receptor beta chain was sequenced during a study of CD8 T cells in Susac syndrome. The CDR3 spans 12 residues. CDR1 and CDR2 from the germline V gene are SEHNR and FQNEAQ (reference sequence). The V end was cut by 3 bases, the J end by 3 bases, with 6 bases between. Reverse transcription of about 0.5 to 1 ug RNA used random hexamers. TCRdb fed the immunoSEQ multiplex PCR reads into MiXCR, producing one record per CDR3 protein. The table shows 150,000 to 160,000 distinct CDR3 sequences, with over 95% occurring only once. Those who served as multiple sclerosis controls were treatment-naive patients with stable or active relapsing-remitting disease.

The gene calls are TRBV7-9 and TRBJ2-7; D is unresolved. The source of this sequence is a human donor with multiple sclerosis. The sequencing input was CD8+ T cells from PBMCs. CDR3: CASSFGDYEQYV. CDR3 DNA sequence: TGTGCCAGCAGCTTCGGAGACTACGAGCAGTACGTC.